These T cell receptor beta chains were read from a single sample in a study of cytomegalovirus exposure and HLA in healthy donors. Clones were sequenced by immunoSEQ multiplex PCR, and TCRdb holds only the in-frame ones, with some missing. The sample yields about 130,000 clones, just under 85% seen once. Input material: PBMCs. All receptors come from a man under 40 in good health and CMV-seropositive. Each CDR3 is given with its conserved first and last residue. The D gene is left open where the match is weak. Rows give clone size only sometimes, using once, few, many, or a class for an expanded clone.

CDR3aa	CDR3nt	j_gene	v_gene	d_gene	abundance
CASSVEREGIGGYTF	TGTGCCAGCAGCGTAGAACGGGAGGGAATTGGAGGCTACACCTTC	TRBJ1-2	TRBV9	-	-
CASSGGQGVPEAFF	TGTGCCAGCAGCGGGGGGCAGGGGGTACCTGAAGCTTTCTTT	TRBJ1-1	TRBV7-6	TRBD1	-
CASRTGDQPQHF	TGTGCCAGCCGGACAGGGGATCAGCCCCAGCATTTT	TRBJ1-5	TRBV18	TRBD1	-
CASSYLGQEQETQYF	TGTGCCAGCAGTTACCTGGGACAGGAGCAAGAGACCCAGTACTTC	TRBJ2-5	TRBV6-5	TRBD1	-
CASSGGLAGGPNEQFF	TGTGCCAGCAGTGGCGGACTAGCGGGGGGGCCTAACGAGCAGTTCTTC	TRBJ2-1	TRBV6-4	TRBD2	-
CASSTLAGGLHEQYF	TGTGCCAGCAGTACCCTAGCGGGGGGTCTCCACGAGCAGTACTTC	TRBJ2-7	TRBV27	TRBD2	-
CASSASGRAPDTQYF	TGTGCCAGCAGCGCTAGCGGGAGGGCCCCAGATACGCAGTATTTT	TRBJ2-3	TRBV7-2	TRBD2	-
CASSWGGEQPQHF	TGTGCCAGCAGCTGGGGGGGGGAGCAGCCCCAGCATTTT	TRBJ1-5	TRBV5-4	-	-
CATRGNSGKYNYGYTF	TGTGCCACAAGAGGGAATTCCGGGAAATATAACTATGGCTACACCTTC	TRBJ1-2	TRBV27	-	once
CASSLSAGGADTQYF	TGTGCCAGCTCACTCTCAGCGGGGGGGGCAGATACGCAGTATTTT	TRBJ2-3	TRBV18	TRBD2	-
CASSEFPTGVGANVLTF	TGTGCCAGCAGTGAATTCCCGACAGGGGTCGGGGCCAACGTCCTGACTTTC	TRBJ2-6	TRBV6-1	TRBD1	-
CASSFETSNEQFF	TGTGCCAGCAGCTTCGAGACTAGCAATGAGCAGTTCTTC	TRBJ2-1	TRBV5-6	-	-
CASSLAGSYEQYF	TGCGCCAGCAGCTTGGCAGGCTCCTACGAGCAGTACTTC	TRBJ2-7	TRBV5-1	-	-
CASTLTRAGGSYEQYF	TGTGCCAGCACCTTGACCAGGGCAGGGGGATCCTACGAGCAGTACTTC	TRBJ2-7	TRBV7-9	TRBD1	-
CASSLSFIGGRANEKLFF	TGTGCCAGCAGTTTATCGTTTATAGGGGGCCGGGCTAATGAAAAACTGTTTTTT	TRBJ1-4	TRBV27	TRBD1	-
CASSFRDRVYEQYF	TGTGCCAGCAGCTTCCGGGACAGGGTCTACGAGCAGTACTTC	TRBJ2-7	TRBV7-9	TRBD1	-
CASSPAGATDTQYF	TGTGCCAGCAGTCCAGCGGGGGCGACAGATACGCAGTATTTT	TRBJ2-3	TRBV6-5	TRBD2	-
CASSASGRGTGELFF	TGTGCCAGCAGTGCTAGCGGGAGAGGGACCGGGGAGCTGTTTTTT	TRBJ2-2	TRBV2	TRBD2	few
CASSIARDRPNYGYTF	TGTGCCAGTAGTATCGCCCGGGACAGACCTAACTATGGCTACACCTTC	TRBJ1-2	TRBV19	TRBD1	few
CASSLVHAGIYNEQFF	TGCGCCAGCAGCTTGGTGCATGCAGGGATATACAATGAGCAGTTCTTC	TRBJ2-1	TRBV5-1	-	-
CASSFSVNEQYF	TGTGCCAGCAGCTTTTCGGTGAACGAGCAGTACTTC	TRBJ2-7	TRBV7-8	-	-
CASRRQGSGELFF	TGTGCCAGCAGGCGACAAGGGAGCGGGGAGCTGTTTTTT	TRBJ2-2	TRBV2	-	-
CASSSGLNTEAFF	TGTGCCAGCAGTTCTGGGCTTAACACTGAAGCTTTCTTT	TRBJ1-1	TRBV28	-	few
CASSPRGGNNEQFF	TGTGCCAGCAGCCCAAGGGGAGGGAACAATGAGCAGTTCTTC	TRBJ2-1	TRBV7-9	TRBD2	once
CASSRYLTNEKLFF	TGTGCCAGCAGTCGCTATTTAACTAATGAAAAACTGTTTTTT	TRBJ1-4	TRBV2	-	-
CASSFPSGSTDTQYF	TGTGCCAGCAGCTTCCCTAGCGGATCCACAGATACGCAGTATTTT	TRBJ2-3	TRBV7-2	TRBD2	-
CASSSGTGPYEQYF	TGTGCCAGCAGCTCCGGGACAGGGCCCTACGAGCAGTACTTC	TRBJ2-7	TRBV5-4	TRBD1	-
CASSLQNEKLFF	TGTGCCAGCAGCTTGCAGAATGAAAAACTGTTTTTT	TRBJ1-4	TRBV5-6	-	-
CASSNSGTGLHQPQHF	TGTGCCAGCAGCAACTCCGGGACAGGCCTCCATCAGCCCCAGCATTTT	TRBJ1-5	TRBV7-9	TRBD1	-
CASSQYQGSEGYTF	TGCGCCAGCAGCCAATATCAGGGCTCGGAAGGCTACACCTTC	TRBJ1-2	TRBV4-3	-	-
CASSLNRGRYEQYF	TGTGCCAGCAGCTTGAACAGGGGGAGATACGAGCAGTACTTC	TRBJ2-7	TRBV5-4	TRBD1	-
CSVAGGAGGDTQYF	TGCAGCGTTGCCGGGGGGGCCGGTGGGGATACGCAGTATTTT	TRBJ2-3	TRBV29-1	TRBD2	-
CAIHPHAGQGGTEAFF	TGTGCCATCCACCCCCATGCCGGACAGGGGGGCACTGAAGCTTTCTTT	TRBJ1-1	TRBV10-3	TRBD1	few
CASSSHRTDNYGYTF	TGTGCCAGCAGTTCCCATAGGACAGATAACTATGGCTACACCTTC	TRBJ1-2	TRBV6-5	-	-
CASSIRTSGTGELFF	TGTGCCAGTAGCATAAGGACTAGCGGCACCGGGGAGCTGTTTTTT	TRBJ2-2	TRBV19	TRBD2	-
CASSGRHSAAYEQYF	TGTGCCAGCAGTGGCCGACACTCAGCGGCCTACGAGCAGTACTTC	TRBJ2-7	TRBV5-6	-	-
CASSPQGVQDRTEAFF	TGTGCCAGCAGCCCCCAGGGGGTTCAAGATCGGACTGAAGCTTTCTTT	TRBJ1-1	TRBV4-2	TRBD1	-
CASSPRGGSTGELFF	TGTGCCAGCAGCCCGCGGGGTGGGTCCACCGGGGAGCTGTTTTTT	TRBJ2-2	TRBV7-8	-	-
CASSHSESNQPQHF	TGTGCCAGCAGCCATTCGGAGAGCAATCAGCCCCAGCATTTT	TRBJ1-5	TRBV7-9	-	-
CASSGAGGLDSPLHF	TGTGCCAGCAGCGGGGCGGGGGGCCTGGATTCACCCCTCCACTTT	TRBJ1-6	TRBV7-2	-	-
CASSVGPGANVLTF	TGTGCCAGTTCAGTGGGGCCTGGGGCCAACGTCCTGACTTTC	TRBJ2-6	TRBV13	-	-
CASSLVFGASYGYTF	TGTGCCAGCAGCTTAGTTTTCGGCGCTAGCTATGGCTACACCTTC	TRBJ1-2	TRBV7-9	-	-